This TCR beta chain was found in a study of human T cells and chemical hapten exposure. Study details: Small volume differences among pooled libraries mainly caused per-sample TCR yield variation.

TCRdb re-called the RACE reads with MiXCR, one entry per CDR3 protein. The top ten clones hold approximately 5% of a sample with approximately 30,000 distinct CDR3 sequences, about 5% of them seen once. This clonotype came up many times. The antigen remains unidentified. Time point given: patch test 3, about 24 weeks after DPC sensitization. Treatment denoted: therapeutic diphenylcyclopropenone sensitization with weekly scalp DPC. Trimming pared 4 bases from V and 1 base from J, leaving 11 bases between. This CDR3 is built from 16 residues. Germline V CDR1 and CDR2: LGHNA, YSLEER. Points from the study as a whole: Higher patch test scores went with higher counts of PT1 expanded TCRs.

The TCR was taken from a man younger than 45 with alopecia areata. Some clones in this sample may be carry-over from other donors' samples. This material consisted of whole blood, taken in connection with sensitization to the hapten diphenylcyclopropenone (DPC). The V and J genes are TRBV4-3 and TRBJ2-6; tentatively, D is TRBD1 (6 bases). CDR3 sequence (DNA): TGCGCCAGCAGCCCGCGGACAGTATCTGGGGCCAACGTCCTGACTTTC. Protein product: CASSPRTVSGANVLTF.